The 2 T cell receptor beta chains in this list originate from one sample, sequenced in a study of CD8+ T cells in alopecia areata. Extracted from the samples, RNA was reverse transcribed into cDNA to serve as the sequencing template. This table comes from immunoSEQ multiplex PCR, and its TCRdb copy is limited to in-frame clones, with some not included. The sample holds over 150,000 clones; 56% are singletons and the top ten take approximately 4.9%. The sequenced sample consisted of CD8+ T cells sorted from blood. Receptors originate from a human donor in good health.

CDR3 protein: CASSPYVGGGNQPQHF. The CDR3 DNA is TGTGCCAGCAGTCCGTACGTTGGAGGGGGTAATCAGCCCCAGCATTTT. This chain joins TRBV28 and TRBJ1-5; D possibly corresponds to TRBD1 (6 bases). Germline assignment: CDR1 MDHEN and CDR2 SYDVKM. CDR3 length: 16 amino acids. V was pared by 5 bases and J by 4 bases, with 18 bases between.

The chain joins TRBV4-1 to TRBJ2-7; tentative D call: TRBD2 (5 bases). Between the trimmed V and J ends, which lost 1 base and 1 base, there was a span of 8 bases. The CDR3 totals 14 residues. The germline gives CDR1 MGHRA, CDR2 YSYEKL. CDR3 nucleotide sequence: TGCGCCAGCAGCCAAGCCCTAGCTTCCTACGAGCAGTACTTC. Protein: CASSQALASYEQYF.